Included here is one T cell receptor (beta chain) sequence, with context. The CDR3 length is 11 residues. Trimming cost V 1 base and J 16 bases, with 12 bases left between them. Germline V gene lookup returns CDR1 SGHTS and CDR2 YDEGEE. Here immunoSEQ multiplex PCR was the method, and the copy in TCRdb shows in-frame clones only, minus some. The sample lists approximately 90,000 clones, 94% occurring once. These data originate in a study of siplizumab effects on memory and regulatory T cells. This clonotype originated in a human donor in good health. The sample taken for sequencing was non-Treg CD4+ T cells sorted from blood. J is TRBJ2-1 and V is TRBV5-8; possibly TRBD2 for D (6 bases). In DNA, the CDR3 is TGTGCCAGCAGCTTGCGGGGGAAGGTTTTCTTC. Protein sequence: CASSLRGKVFF.